This TCR beta chain was captured by sequencing in a study of T cells after yellow fever vaccination. Study-wide results and caveats: Shared CD4/CD8 clonotypes were a small share, likely from convergent recombination.

Germline V gene sequence: CDR1 MNHNS, CDR2 SASEGT. V trimming: 3 bases; J trimming: 0 bases; junction bases outside the gene matches: 2. CDR3 length: 15 amino acids. TCRdb reprocessed the 5' RACE reads with MiXCR, giving one entry per CDR3 protein. The sample includes 610,000 or so distinct CDR3 sequences, approximately 13% of them seen just once. Notes on this clonotype: The antigen is unknown.

The chain combines TRBV6-1 with TRBJ2-7; TRBD2 aligns across 10 bases. The receptor's source is a man aged 25 to 40 who received the YFV17D yellow fever vaccine. Sequencing used PBMCs, obtained on the day of the yellow fever booster vaccination. CDR3: CASSDLAGGSYEQYF. CDR3 sequence (DNA): TGTGCCAGCAGTGATTTAGCGGGAGGCTCCTACGAGCAGTACTTC.